What follows describes a single T cell receptor (beta chain). Antigen: not known. The PCR contained 60 Vbeta and 13 Jbeta primers. TCRdb's copy holds only in-frame clones and misses some; the assay was immunoSEQ multiplex PCR. The sample includes about 110,000 clones, 65% to 75% seen only once; the top ten take roughly 4.2%. This sample is drawn from a study of cytomegalovirus exposure and HLA in healthy donors. Overall study findings and caveats: Presence/absence analysis assumed near-uniform sequencing depth across donors. Researchers reported in a later analysis that a missense DCLRE1C variant was tied to TCR beta V- and J-gene trimming.

Sequencing used PBMCs. The TCR was taken from a middle-aged woman in good health and CMV-seropositive.

The CDR3 bases are TGTGCCAGCAGTTTTTTCCCCCCTAGCACAGATACGCAGTATTTT. This gives the protein CASSFFPPSTDTQYF. The rearrangement links TRBV27 to TRBJ2-3, with D uncertain. The CDR3 length is 15 residues. The V end lost 3 bases, the J end lost 0 bases, and 10 bases lay between the germline ends. CDR1 MNHEY and CDR2 SMNVEV come from the germline V gene (reference sequence).